The clone carrying this T cell receptor beta chain appeared a few times. The target antigen is unknown. This entry belongs to a study of beta chain features in type 1 diabetes. The wider study: Similarity in age, gender and cell yields was seen between patients and healthy donors.

TCRB transcripts that were expressed got sequenced, as all of the isolated RNA had been reverse transcribed. Produced via immunoSEQ multiplex PCR; TCRdb's table is partial and in-frame only. Of 300,000 to 350,000 clones listed, around 7.6% are singletons. Study-wide findings and caveats: An over-representation of cells with high TCR expression could result from cDNA sequencing.

Donors underwent one heparinised blood draw, 90 to 150 mL on average. Trimming stripped 7 bases from V and 8 bases from J, with 12 bases between. Germline values: CDR1 SNHLY, CDR2 FYNNEI. The CDR3 is 12 amino acids. This chain connects TRBV2 to TRBJ1-5; D perhaps matches TRBD1 (5 bases). This clonotype was sampled from a woman between 18 and 29 years old in good health. The sample was central memory CD4+ T cells from blood. The CDR3 sequence is CASKEGLEPQHF. The CDR3 nucleotides read TGTGCCAGCAAGGAGGGGTTGGAGCCCCAGCATTTT.